This TCR beta chain was recovered during a study of blood T cell repertoires in COVID-19. Study information: The samples span acute and convalescent COVID-19 from the United States, Italy and Spain. PBMCs, B-cell-depleted T cells, or T cells provided the cDNA or gDNA that made up the material.

The V gene's germline CDR1 is SGHTA and CDR2 FQGTGA. This CDR3 contains 14 residues. V was shortened by 2 bases and J by 4 bases, with 10 bases between the two germline ends. Sequencing was performed with immunoSEQ multiplex PCR; in TCRdb, only in-frame clones are kept and a portion is missing. The sample contains some 190,000 clones, roughly 85% of which appear only once. V usage is TRBV7-3 and J usage is TRBJ2-3; a possible D gene is TRBD1 (6 bases). This sequence originates from a woman of 80 years or more with acute or convalescent COVID-19. Material for sequencing was peripheral blood. The CDR3 protein is CASSLGPGADTQYF. The CDR3 region has the DNA TGTGCCAGCAGCTTAGGTCCAGGGGCAGATACGCAGTATTTT. The full variable domain, with the rest looked up from reference TRBV7-3 and TRBJ2-3, is GAGVSQTPSNKVTEKGKYVELRCDPISGHTALYWYRQSLGQGPEFLIYFQGTGAADDSGLPNDRFFAVRPEGSVSTLKIQRTERGDSAVYLCASSLGPGADTQYFGPGTRLTVL.